These 3 T cell receptor beta chains share one sample of origin, sequenced in a study of cytomegalovirus exposure and HLA in healthy donors (dated by TCRdb to the late 2010s). The method behind the library was the immunoSEQ multiplex PCR assay. The multiplex PCR relied on a mix of 60 forward primers for TCR Vbeta segments and 13 reverse primers for TCR Jbeta segments. TCRdb took this table from immuneACCESS and kept in-frame rearrangements with V and J called. Such tables lack part of the clones; where checked against another copy, unresolved V genes explain under half of the gap, and the rest is unexplained. The table held for this sample gives 40,000 or so clones. The leading ten clones occupy 3.2% of the sample. Sequenced input: PBMCs. Every receptor here comes from a woman younger than 45 in good health and CMV-seropositive.

The DNA for the CDR3 is TGTGCCAGCAGCTCCCGGGACAGGAACTCCTACGAGCAGTACTTC. Encoded protein: CASSSRDRNSYEQYF. This chain links TRBV7-2 with TRBJ2-7, with 8 bases lining up with TRBD1. After removal of 4 bases from V and 0 bases from J, the junction contained 5 bases not matched to a gene. The germline gives CDR1 SGHTA, CDR2 FQGNSA. The CDR3 runs to 15 residues.

The V and J genes are TRBV28 and TRBJ1-6; 7 bases fit TRBD1. CDR3 length: 15 amino acids. Trimming cost V 7 bases and J 10 bases; bases outside gene matches: 13. The germline gives CDR1 MDHEN, CDR2 SYDVKM. CDR3 protein: CASKDQTGSGSPLHF. The CDR3 nucleotides are TGTGCCAGCAAGGACCAGACAGGGTCTGGCTCACCCCTCCACTTT.

The chain links TRBV28 to TRBJ2-3; TRBD1 might be the D (5 bases). The CDR3 consists of 15 residues. Germline V gives CDR1 MDHEN, CDR2 SYDVKM. V was trimmed by 7 bases and J by 2 bases, leaving 16 bases between them. The chain's CDR3 is CASTSGQGYTDTQYF. In DNA form, the CDR3 reads TGTGCCAGCACCAGTGGGCAGGGTTACACAGATACGCAGTATTTT.